The 9 T cell receptor beta chains below were found in one sample sequenced in a study of blood T cells in healthy people across ages. Through a sample-barcoded 5' primer and a J-beta primer mix, a second PCR was run for about 6 to 12 cycles. Via MiXCR, TCRdb re-called the 5' RACE reads, giving one row per CDR3 protein. The sample records roughly 800,000 distinct CDR3 sequences, roughly 25% being singletons. The same specimen was also included in a second study, on T cells of mothers and their children.

Sequences were obtained from blood. The receptors were sampled from a boy younger than 18 in good health.

V gene TRBV7-9 combines with J gene TRBJ1-1, with a weak D call TRBD1 (5 bases). CDR3 size: 14 residues. The V end lost 2 bases, the J end lost 5 bases, and 12 bases lay between the germline ends. The germline V gene has CDR1 SEHNR and CDR2 FQNEAQ (reference sequence). The CDR3 DNA reads TGTGCCAGCAGCTTACAGGGAGGAGTTACTGAAGCTTTCTTT. It codes for CASSLQGGVTEAFF.

This clonotype has only a few counts. The rearrangement uses TRBV20-1 and TRBJ2-7; 9 bases align to TRBD2. CDR3 size: 13 residues. CDR1 and CDR2 (germline): DFQATT, SNEGSKA (reference sequence). The V segment lost 4 bases and the J segment 3 bases; nucleotides outside the gene matches: 4. DNA of the CDR3: TGCAGTGCTACCTGGACTAGCGACTACGAGCAGTACTTC. Its translation: CSATWTSDYEQYF.

The V gene is TRBV2, the J gene TRBJ1-1; maybe TRBD1 (5 bases). This CDR3 contains 13 residues. V was pared by 7 bases and J by 2 bases, with 11 bases between. Per germline, CDR1 SNHLY and CDR2 FYNNEI. Here the CDR3 DNA reads TGTGCCAGCAAAATTGGGGGTAACACTGAAGCTTTCTTT. As protein: CASKIGGNTEAFF.

The chain couples TRBV5-1 to TRBJ1-2; the match to TRBD1 covers 9 bases. V shed 4 bases, J shed 4 bases, and the junction held 8 bases outside the gene matches. This CDR3 is 15 amino acids long. Germline V gene data show CDR1 as SGHRS and CDR2 as YFSETQ. For the CDR3, the DNA is TGCGCCAGCAGCCTCTATTTACAGGGGGCCTATGGCTACACCTTC. Protein product: CASSLYLQGAYGYTF. Filled out from reference TRBV5-1 and TRBJ1-2, the complete variable domain reads KAGVTQTPRYLIKTRGQQVTLSCSPISGHRSVSWYQQTPGQGLQFLFEYFSETQRNKGNFPGRFSGRQFSNSRSEMNVSTLELGDSALYLCASSLYLQGAYGYTFGSGTRLTVV.

This clonotype was counted a few times. The chain combines TRBV6-5 with TRBJ2-2, with 15 bases that match TRBD2. Germline V gives CDR1 MNHEY, CDR2 SVGAGI. Trimming took 4 bases from V and 5 from J; bases not matched to a gene: 5. There are 17 residues in the CDR3. CDR3 DNA sequence: TGTGCCAGCAGTTTAGGGACTAGCGGGAGGACAACCGGGGAGCTGTTTTTT. Translated, it gives CASSLGTSGRTTGELFF.

The V and J genes are TRBV27 and TRBJ1-5; the match to TRBD1 covers 11 bases. The V gene end was trimmed by 5 bases and the J gene end by 2 bases; junction bases not matched to a gene: 2. The CDR3 extends over 15 amino acids. CDR1 MNHEY and CDR2 SMNVEV come from the germline V gene (reference sequence). The CDR3 is CASSRDRGGNQPQHF. Written as DNA, the CDR3 is TGTGCCAGCAGTAGGGACAGGGGGGGCAATCAGCCCCAGCATTTT.

This clonotype has more than one count but fewer than ten. The rearrangement joins TRBV3-1 to TRBJ2-5; no clear D. Per germline, CDR1 LGHDT and CDR2 YNNKEL (reference sequence). The V end was cut by 3 bases, the J end by 2 bases, with 7 bases between. The CDR3 totals 13 residues. The CDR3 spells CASSHPNQETQYF. The CDR3 region has the DNA TGTGCCAGCAGCCACCCTAATCAAGAGACCCAGTACTTC.

This clonotype was picked up a small number of times. The chain combines TRBV20-1 with TRBJ1-4; TRBD1 agrees at 8 bases. V trimming: 0 bases; J trimming: 7 bases; junction bases outside the gene matches: 10. The V gene's germline CDR1 is DFQATT and CDR2 SNEGSKA (reference sequence). This CDR3 has 16 amino acids. The CDR3 nucleotides are TGCAGTGCTAGAGATTTCAAGGACAGGGTGGGTGAAAAACTGTTTTTT. Amino acids: CSARDFKDRVGEKLFF.

In its sample, this clonotype was seen many times. The chain recombines TRBV29-1 with TRBJ2-5, with D perhaps matching TRBD1 or TRBD2 (5 bases each). This CDR3 region has 12 residues. V lost 3 bases and J lost 8, with 13 bases in between. Germline CDR1 reads SQVTM; CDR2 reads ANQGSEA. The CDR3 DNA follows: TGCAGCGTTGATGCTTCGAGGGGAACCCAGTACTTC. This sequence encodes CSVDASRGTQYF.